This record concerns one T cell receptor (beta chain) sequence. The antigen is unknown. This specimen comes from a study of T cell responses to AZD1222 COVID-19 vaccine. Study results and caveats: Vaccination with two AZD1222 doses was followed by a rise in Spike-specific TCR breadth and depth.

Germline CDR1 and CDR2: SGHRS and YFSETQ. The CDR3 has 13 amino acids. Between the trimmed V and J ends, which lost 2 bases and 0 bases, there was a span of 6 bases. Profiling relied on immunoSEQ multiplex PCR, and the TCRdb table lists in-frame clones only, not all of them. The sample contains around 74,000 clones, 90% to 95% of which appear only once. This clonotype was sampled from an adult in good health. The sequenced sample was peripheral blood, obtained on day 0 of MenACWY control vaccination. The chain carries TRBV5-1 and TRBJ2-7; D is uncertain. DNA of the CDR3: TGCGCCAGCAGCTTAGTGAGCTCCTACGAGCAGTACTTC. It yields the protein CASSLVSSYEQYF. Using reference TRBV5-1 and TRBJ2-7 for the parts outside the CDR3, the full variable domain is KAGVTQTPRYLIKTRGQQVTLSCSPISGHRSVSWYQQTPGQGLQFLFEYFSETQRNKGNFPGRFSGRQFSNSRSEMNVSTLELGDSALYLCASSLVSSYEQYFGPGTRLTVT.